This TCR beta chain came from a study of breast tumors, draining lymph nodes, adjacent tissues. The study's findings and limits: The lymph node origin of tumor T cells was framed as consistent with a hypothesis, not demonstrated.

By share of the sample, this clonotype is large. Its antigen is undetermined. MiXCR, run by TCRdb on the multiplex PCR reads, gives a single entry per CDR3 protein. The sample has around 19,000 distinct CDR3 sequences, approximately 31% seen once; the top ten hold 8.5% to 14%. Sequencing used breast tumor tissue. The TCR was taken from a female donor with breast cancer. Some clones in this sample may be carry-over from other donors' samples.

The CDR3 DNA reads as TGTGCCAGCAGCTTATCCTCCGTTTCCTACAATGAGCAGTTCTTC. Translated: CASSLSSVSYNEQFF. The rearrangement joins TRBV7-2 to TRBJ2-1; no clear D. Looked up from germline, CDR1 is SGHTA and CDR2 is FQGNSA. Between the trimmed V and J ends, which lost 2 bases and 1 base, there was a span of 9 bases. The CDR3 totals 15 residues.